The T cell receptor (beta chain) described here comes from a study of CD8 T cells in Susac syndrome. Study-wide results and caveats: An acknowledgment was made by the study that its TCR sequencing and HLA analysis involved relatively few individuals.

This clonotype showed up just once. The target antigen is unknown. The authors sequenced TCR beta from blood CD8+ and CD4+ T cells. TEMRA cells were FACS-enriched, and CD8+ and CD4+ T cells were isolated negatively. It was with random hexamers that 0.5 to 1 ug RNA was reverse transcribed. The authors amplified TCR beta CDR3 across 54 Vbeta and 13 Jbeta using immunoSEQ multiplex PCR. MiXCR was run by TCRdb on the immunoSEQ multiplex PCR reads, yielding one entry per CDR3 protein. The data hold approximately 90,000 distinct CDR3 sequences, with about 93% observed a single time. The V gene's germline CDR1 is SGHTA and CDR2 FQGNSA. The ends were cut back, 5 bases at V and 6 bases at J, with 9 bases in the middle. This CDR3 is built from 12 residues.

This clonotype was sampled from a human donor in good health. The sample consisted of CD8+ T cells from PBMCs. The V gene is TRBV7-2, the J gene TRBJ2-3; D is unclear. CDR3 in DNA: TGTGCCAGCAGCCTCATAGAGGATACGCAGTATTTT. It yields the protein CASSLIEDTQYF.